This T cell receptor beta chain was observed in a study of T cells in Graves' hyperthyroidism and ophthalmopathy. Looking at the study overall: Peripheral blood specimens were obtained at initial diagnosis, prior to any treatment.

CDR1 and CDR2 from the germline V gene are MDHEN and SYDVKM. V dropped 6 bases and J dropped 11 bases, with 8 bases sitting between them. CDR3 length equals 11 residues. Around 9.8 ml fresh peripheral blood yielded the PBMCs. TCR beta CDR3 regions were amplified from RNA transcripts. An initial round of RT-PCR targeting the TCR CDR3 relied on the HTBI primer set. MiXCR, run by TCRdb on the multiplex PCR reads, gives a single entry per CDR3 protein. The table shows 700,000 or so distinct CDR3 sequences, with roughly 15% occurring only once. This TCR was recovered from a man younger than 35 with Graves' hyperthyroidism. The chain carries TRBV28 and TRBJ2-6, with D possibly TRBD1 on 6 matching bases. The sequenced material came from blood. This CDR3 reads CASSHRDVLTF. The DNA of the CDR3 is TGTGCCAGCAGCCACAGGGACGTCCTGACTTTC.